What follows are 18 T cell receptor beta chains derived from one specimen sequenced in a study of blood T cell repertoires in COVID-19. Repertoires were generated with immunoSEQ multiplex PCR, while TCRdb's copy carries only in-frame clones and drops some. The sample records nearly 400,000 clones, just under 90% being singletons. Source material: PBMCs or T cells enriched from blood (not recorded which). The receptors stem from a woman under 40 who had recovered from COVID-19.

The rearrangement links TRBV6-5 to TRBJ1-3; D is possibly TRBD1 (6 bases). The germline V gene has CDR1 MNHEY and CDR2 SVGAGI. Trimming took 6 bases from V and 3 from J, leaving 15 bases between them. This CDR3 has 15 amino acids. The CDR3 sequence is CASRGAPRSGNTIYF. CDR3 DNA sequence: TGTGCCAGCAGGGGGGCCCCCAGGAGTGGAAACACCATATATTTT.

The chain links TRBV18 to TRBJ1-5; 12 positions agree with TRBD1. J lost 5 bases, V lost 3 bases, and 5 bases had no gene match. The germline gives CDR1 KGHSH, CDR2 LQKENI. The CDR3 is 16 amino acids. This CDR3 reads CASSPRDRGPDQPQHF. For the CDR3, the DNA is TGTGCCAGCTCACCGAGGGACAGGGGGCCGGATCAGCCCCAGCATTTT.

The chain employs TRBV2 and TRBJ1-2; the match to TRBD1 covers 7 bases. Germline CDR1 reads SNHLY; CDR2 reads FYNNEI. The CDR3 contains 13 residues. V shed 2 bases and J 6 bases; nucleotides not matched to a gene: 3. CDR3 in amino acids: CASSEIGTDGYTF. The CDR3 nucleotides are TGTGCCAGCAGTGAAATAGGGACAGATGGCTACACCTTC.

The sample holds one count of this clone. The chain links TRBV3-1 (or the pseudogene TRBV3-2) to TRBJ1-1; TRBD1 is a possible D gene (5 bases). The CDR3 is made up of 17 amino acids. Deletions cut 1 base from V and 0 bases from J, with 15 bases between. Germline V gene data show CDR1 as LGHDT and CDR2 as YNNKEL (reference sequence). Written as DNA, the CDR3 is TGTGCCAGCAGCCAAGTCCGGGACTTAAGTTTGAACACTGAAGCTTTCTTT. Translated: CASSQVRDLSLNTEAFF.

J is TRBJ2-1 and V is TRBV7-8; 10 nucleotides align to TRBD2. The CDR3 contains 18 residues. The germline V gene encodes CDR1 SGHVS and CDR2 FQNEAQ. After removal of 2 bases from V and 7 bases from J, the junction contained 14 bases not matched to a gene. The CDR3 region has the DNA TGTGCCAGCAGCTTATTATTAGGGCTAGCGGGAGCAGGGAATGAGCAGTTCTTC. Translated, it gives CASSLLLGLAGAGNEQFF.

J is TRBJ2-2 and V is TRBV10-2, with TRBD2 matching 12 bases. The germline V gene has CDR1 WSHSY and CDR2 SAAADI. There are 15 residues in the CDR3. The trim removed 5 bases at V and 4 bases at J, leaving 2 bases unmatched. The CDR3 protein is CASSLAGGGTGELFF. The CDR3 DNA reads as TGCGCCAGCAGTCTAGCGGGAGGGGGCACCGGGGAGCTGTTTTTT.

This sequence joins TRBV7-3 and TRBJ2-2; 12 bases are shared with TRBD1. After removal of 6 bases from V and 6 bases from J, the junction contained 5 bases not matched to a gene. Germline lookup yields CDR1 SGHTA and CDR2 FQGTGA. The CDR3 is 15 amino acids. Here the CDR3 reads CASSPGQGASGELFF. The CDR3 DNA reads as TGTGCCAGCAGTCCGGGACAGGGGGCGTCCGGGGAGCTGTTTTTT.

The chain links TRBV5-1 to TRBJ2-4; D may be TRBD2 (6 bases). CDR1 SGHRS and CDR2 YFSETQ come from the germline V gene. V lost 0 bases and J 8 bases, leaving 15 bases between the germline ends. CDR3 length: 15 amino acids. CDR3 in amino acids: CASSLDPTSTDIQYF. CDR3 nucleotide sequence: TGCGCCAGCAGCTTGGATCCGACTAGTACGGACATTCAGTACTTC.

The rearrangement links TRBV7-9 to TRBJ1-4, with D perhaps TRBD1 (6 bases). Germline lookup yields CDR1 SEHNR and CDR2 FQNEAQ (reference sequence). Trimming took 1 base from V and 9 from J, leaving 18 bases between them. This CDR3 has 16 residues. In DNA form, the CDR3 reads TGTGCCAGCAGCTTAGAGGGGGGGCAGGATTTCAAAAAACTGTTTTTT. Its protein product is CASSLEGGQDFKKLFF.

This clone was seen a handful of times. The V gene is TRBV3-1 (or the pseudogene TRBV3-2), the J gene TRBJ1-1, with TRBD1 as a possible D gene (5 bases). CDR1 and CDR2 from the germline V gene are LGHDT and YNNKEL (reference sequence). This CDR3 is 15 amino acids long. V lost 4 bases, J lost 0 bases, and 12 bases lay in between. The CDR3 nucleotides are TGTGCCAGCAGCCGGCTGCGGGGGATGAACACTGAAGCTTTCTTT. Protein: CASSRLRGMNTEAFF.

V and J are TRBV9 and TRBJ1-3; 7 bases line up with TRBD1. The V segment lost 0 bases and the J segment 0 bases; nucleotides outside the gene matches: 6. CDR1 and CDR2 from the germline V gene are SGDLS and YYNGEE. This CDR3 spans 17 amino acids. The CDR3 nucleotides are TGTGCCAGCAGCGTAGGTGGAGGGGGCGGCTCTGGAAACACCATATATTTT. It is translated as CASSVGGGGGSGNTIYF. The full variable domain, completed using reference TRBV9 and TRBJ1-3, is DSGVTQTPKHLITATGQRVTLRCSPRSGDLSVYWYQQSLDQGLQFLIQYYNGEERAKGNILERFSAQQFPDLHSELNLSSLELGDSALYFCASSVGGGGGSGNTIYFGEGSWLTVV.

This rearrangement joins TRBV11-3 to TRBJ2-6; TRBD1 agrees at 8 bases. Germline V gene lookup returns CDR1 SGHNT and CDR2 YENEEA. The CDR3 is 14 residues long. The V gene end was trimmed by 8 bases and the J gene end by 2 bases; junction bases not matched to a gene: 2. The DNA for the CDR3 is TGTGCCAGCGGCAGGGGGCCTGGGGCCAACGTCCTGACTTTC. The encoded protein is CASGRGPGANVLTF.

This rearrangement joins TRBV5-8 to TRBJ2-5; 7 bases map to TRBD2. J was trimmed by 7 bases and V by 0 bases; bases with no gene match: 0. Germline CDR1 reads SGHTS; CDR2 reads YDEGEE. The CDR3 extends over 12 amino acids. CDR3 in amino acids: CASSLAGGTQYF. The CDR3 DNA sequence: TGTGCCAGCAGCTTGGCGGGAGGGACCCAGTACTTC.

The gene calls are TRBV5-6 and TRBJ1-3; 7 bases are shared with TRBD1. CDR3 length: 15 amino acids. V shed 4 bases, J shed 3 bases, and the junction held 7 bases outside the gene matches. The V gene's germline CDR1 is SGHDT and CDR2 YYEEEE. In DNA, the CDR3 is TGTGCCAGCAGCCCGGGGACAGTTAATGGAAACACCATATATTTT. Its protein product is CASSPGTVNGNTIYF.

This clone was picked up a small number of times. The chain is built from TRBV6-5 and TRBJ2-2; D gene uncertain. The CDR3 is 11 amino acids. With 7 bases removed from V and 6 bases from J, the gap between germline ends came to 6 bases. Per germline, CDR1 MNHEY and CDR2 SVGAGI. Here the CDR3 DNA reads TGTGCCAGCATTGGCCCCGGGGAGCTGTTTTTT. Translating it yields CASIGPGELFF.

The chain combines TRBV30 with TRBJ2-2, with D perhaps TRBD2 (5 bases). This CDR3 comprises 14 residues. Trimming pared 2 bases from V and 4 bases from J, leaving 11 bases between. Germline assignment: CDR1 GTSNPN and CDR2 SVGIG (reference sequence). The chain's CDR3 is CAWSRTPGTGELFF. In DNA, the CDR3 is TGTGCCTGGAGTAGGACTCCGGGCACCGGGGAGCTGTTTTTT.

The J gene is TRBJ2-3, the V gene TRBV5-1; 12 bases are shared with TRBD2. This CDR3 spans 15 amino acids. J gave up 6 bases and V 1 base, and 3 bases lay outside the gene matches. Germline lookup yields CDR1 SGHRS and CDR2 YFSETQ. This CDR3 reads CASSLWLAGGDTQYF. CDR3 sequence (DNA): TGCGCCAGCAGCTTGTGGCTAGCGGGGGGGGATACGCAGTATTTT.

V and J are TRBV10-3 and TRBJ1-2; D is possibly TRBD1 (5 bases). This CDR3 has 13 amino acids. V lost 3 bases to trimming and J lost 2 bases, with 7 bases between them. Germline loops: CDR1 ENHRY, CDR2 SYGVKD. The CDR3 reads CAISERQNYGYTF. DNA of the CDR3: TGTGCCATCAGTGAAAGACAGAACTATGGCTACACCTTC.